This T cell receptor (beta chain) was obtained from a study of beta chain features in type 1 diabetes. Points from the study as a whole: Patients with Type 1 diabetes showed moderately but significantly shorter TCRB CDR3s in all four CD4+ subsets. Shorter templates might be favored by PCR, and equally so in patients and in controls.

The CDR3 loop spans 12 amino acids. Trimming cost V 8 bases and J 5 bases, with 15 bases left between them. From germline, CDR1 is SQVTM and CDR2 ANQGSEA. The authors reverse transcribed all of the isolated RNA, so sequencing captured expressed TCRB transcripts. The method was immunoSEQ multiplex PCR; TCRdb's version includes in-frame clones alone and lacks a portion of them. The sample lists 500,000 to 650,000 clones, around 11% occurring once. As for this clone: Antigen specificity is unknown.

Material: naive CD4+ T cells from blood. V and J are TRBV29-1 and TRBJ2-5; D not certain. This TCR was sampled from a man aged 30 to 39 with type 1 diabetes. The CDR3 loop is CSFPLWSETQYF. The DNA for the CDR3 is TGCAGCTTCCCTTTGTGGTCGGAGACCCAGTACTTC.